This T cell receptor (beta chain) was captured by sequencing in a study of blood T cells in healthy people across ages. In germline, CDR1 is SGHRS, CDR2 YFSETQ. The CDR3 is 17 amino acids. A second about 6 to 12 cycle PCR used barcoded and J-beta primers. TCRdb reprocessed the 5' RACE reads with MiXCR, giving one entry per CDR3 protein. The sample holds around 1,700,000 distinct CDR3 sequences, 28% seen once. The receptor's source is a woman aged 25 to 45 in good health. Sequencing input: blood. The V call is TRBV5-1, the J call TRBJ2-5; TRBD2 aligns across 14 bases. The DNA end is more similar to TRBJ2-7, so the J call may be wrong. CDR3: CASSSGLAGGRVHEQYF. CDR3 bases: TGCGCCAGCAGCTCAGGACTAGCGGGAGGCCGGGTCCACGAGCAGTACTTC.